Below are 23 T cell receptor beta chains sequenced from a single sample in a study of blood T cell repertoires in COVID-19. Only in-frame clones appear in the TCRdb table, and some are missing; sequencing was by immunoSEQ multiplex PCR. The repertoire holds under 150,000 clones, with roughly 84% as singletons. The source material was PBMCs or T cells enriched from blood (not recorded which). These receptor sequences come from a man between 40 and 49 years old with acute COVID-19.

The chain couples TRBV5-6 to TRBJ1-1, with D unclear. V was cut by 0 bases and J by 0 bases, with 6 bases left in between. CDR1 and CDR2 from the germline V gene are SGHDT and YYEEEE. There are 14 residues in the CDR3. In DNA form, the CDR3 reads TGTGCCAGCAGCTTGGATGCGGTGAACACTGAAGCTTTCTTT. This translates into CASSLDAVNTEAFF.

The chain uses TRBV30 and TRBJ2-1; D ambiguous. Germline loops: CDR1 GTSNPN, CDR2 SVGIG (reference sequence). V dropped 3 bases and J dropped 6 bases, with 12 bases sitting between them. CDR3 length equals 13 residues. The CDR3 sequence: CAWRPDHSNEQFF. The CDR3 DNA is TGTGCCTGGAGACCCGACCACAGCAATGAGCAGTTCTTC.

J is TRBJ1-2 and V is TRBV16, with 12 bases that match TRBD1. The V segment lost 1 base and the J segment 8 bases; nucleotides outside the gene matches: 5. The germline V gene has CDR1 KGHSY and CDR2 FQNENV. The CDR3 totals 15 residues. The CDR3 DNA reads TGTGCCAGCAGCCAATGGTCGGGACAGGGGGCCGGCTACACCTTC. This gives the protein CASSQWSGQGAGYTF.

The chain recombines TRBV19 with TRBJ2-1; D uncertain. The CDR3 is 15 amino acids. Trimming took off 3 bases at V and 0 bases at J, with 9 bases between the two ends. Looked up from germline, CDR1 is LNHDA and CDR2 is SQIVND (reference sequence). The CDR3 sequence: CASSMAVSSYNEQFF. CDR3 nucleotides: TGTGCCAGTAGTATGGCGGTTAGCTCCTACAATGAGCAGTTCTTC.

V gene TRBV2 combines with J gene TRBJ2-5; 8 nucleotides agree with TRBD2. J gave up 5 bases and V 1 base, and 0 bases lay outside the gene matches. CDR1 is SNHLY and CDR2 is FYNNEI in the germline V gene. The CDR3 extends over 13 amino acids. CDR3 nucleotide sequence: TGTGCCAGCAGTGAAGAGCGGGAGGAGACCCAGTACTTC. It specifies CASSEEREETQYF.

This clone came up a few times. This chain connects TRBV7-2 to TRBJ2-7; tentatively, D is TRBD1 (5 bases). The germline V gene has CDR1 SGHTA and CDR2 FQGNSA. The V end lost 2 bases, the J end lost 0 bases, and 8 bases lay between the germline ends. This CDR3 has 14 amino acids. The CDR3 nucleotides read TGTGCCAGCAGCTTAACAGGCCTCTCCTACGAGCAGTACTTC. Translation gives CASSLTGLSYEQYF.

The rearrangement joins TRBV9 to TRBJ2-3; 9 nucleotides line up with TRBD2. V dropped 2 bases and J dropped 5; count of bases not matched to a gene: 6. This CDR3 is 15 amino acids long. CDR1 is SGDLS, CDR2 YYNGEE, per germline. The CDR3: CASSVPLAGRDTQYF. CDR3 nucleotides: TGTGCCAGCAGCGTTCCGCTAGCGGGGCGAGATACGCAGTATTTT. The whole variable domain, remainder taken from reference TRBV9 and TRBJ2-3, is DSGVTQTPKHLITATGQRVTLRCSPRSGDLSVYWYQQSLDQGLQFLIQYYNGEERAKGNILERFSAQQFPDLHSELNLSSLELGDSALYFCASSVPLAGRDTQYFGPGTRLTVL.

This clone has more than one count but fewer than ten. The chain carries TRBV3-1 (or the pseudogene TRBV3-2) and TRBJ2-7; TRBD2 might be the D (5 bases). The CDR3 length is 15 residues. CDR1 and CDR2 (germline): LGHDT, YNNKEL (reference sequence). Trimming removed 2 bases from V and 6 bases from J, with 17 bases in between. The CDR3, as DNA: TGTGCCAGCAGCCAATCTTGGGAGCGTAATTCCGAGCAGTACTTC. This sequence encodes CASSQSWERNSEQYF.

DNA of the CDR3: TGTGCCTGGAGGACAGGGTCCTATGGCTACACCTTC. It specifies CAWRTGSYGYTF. The rearrangement joins TRBV30 to TRBJ1-2; 7 bases fit TRBD1. This CDR3 is 12 amino acids long. The germline gives CDR1 GTSNPN, CDR2 SVGIG (reference sequence). Trimming removed 3 bases from V and 4 bases from J; junction bases left unmatched: 2.

This chain uses TRBV11-2 with TRBJ2-1, with 8 bases aligning to TRBD1. The CDR3 has 13 residues. V shed 8 bases and J 2 bases; nucleotides not matched to a gene: 2. Germline loops: CDR1 SGHAT, CDR2 FQNNGV. CDR3 region: CASRDRPYNEQFF. CDR3 nucleotide sequence: TGTGCCAGCCGGGACAGGCCCTACAATGAGCAGTTCTTC.

V is TRBV13 and J is TRBJ2-7; 11 nucleotides agree with TRBD1. CDR3 length: 17 residues. V lost 5 bases and J lost 2; bases outside the gene matches: 11. In germline, CDR1 is PRHDT, CDR2 FYEKMQ (reference sequence). CDR3 bases: TGTGCCAGCAGCGGCCGGGACAGGGGGTTTCCTGCCTACGAGCAGTACTTC. This sequence encodes CASSGRDRGFPAYEQYF.

The chain uses TRBV12-3 or TRBV12-4 and TRBJ1-4; D is undetermined. The CDR3 has 13 residues. V was pared by 3 bases and J by 3 bases, with 5 bases between. CDR3 sequence reads: CASSFLANEKLFF. For the CDR3, the DNA is TGTGCCAGCAGTTTCTTAGCTAATGAAAAACTGTTTTTT.

J is TRBJ2-5 and V is TRBV4-1, with D possibly matching TRBD1 (5 bases). The germline gives CDR1 MGHRA, CDR2 YSYEKL. V lost 0 bases and J lost 3, with 23 bases in between. The CDR3 has 19 residues. The DNA for the CDR3 is TGCGCCAGCAGCCAAGACAGACAGCCAAACCCGGATATGAAAGAGACCCAGTACTTC. Encoded protein: CASSQDRQPNPDMKETQYF.

V usage is TRBV7-6 and J usage is TRBJ1-2, with D unresolved. V was clipped by 4 bases and J by 4 bases, with 10 bases between them. CDR1 and CDR2 from the germline V gene are SGHVS and FNYEAQ. This CDR3 is built from 13 residues. CDR3 amino acids: CASSSMNGYGYTF. The CDR3 DNA reads as TGTGCCAGCAGCTCGATGAACGGCTATGGCTACACCTTC.

This chain's CDR3 is CATSRDKVGGGTYGYTF. CDR3 coding DNA: TGTGCCACCAGCAGAGATAAAGTGGGGGGAGGGACGTATGGCTACACCTTC. This sequence joins TRBV15 and TRBJ1-2, with D tentatively TRBD1 (5 bases). CDR3 length: 17 residues. CDR1 and CDR2 (germline): LNHNV, YYDKDF (reference sequence). V was clipped by 0 bases and J by 5 bases, with 19 bases between them.

This chain joins TRBV7-6 and TRBJ2-5, with 10 bases matching TRBD2. The germline gives CDR1 SGHVS, CDR2 FNYEAQ. CDR3 size: 16 residues. The V segment lost 1 base and the J segment 5 bases; nucleotides outside the gene matches: 7. CDR3 sequence reads: CASSLVESGRGETQYF. CDR3 DNA sequence: TGTGCCAGCAGCTTAGTGGAAAGCGGGAGGGGTGAGACCCAGTACTTC.

The chain carries TRBV4-1 and TRBJ2-5; D is unclear. Germline V gene sequence: CDR1 MGHRA, CDR2 YSYEKL. Trimming took off 4 bases at V and 5 bases at J, with 17 bases between the two ends. This CDR3 has 15 residues. CDR3: CASSPSPPRGETQYF. The CDR3 DNA follows: TGCGCCAGCAGCCCTAGTCCCCCTAGAGGCGAGACCCAGTACTTC.

Here the CDR3 reads CASSQPGTGGVSGYTF. In nucleotides, the CDR3 is TGTGCCAGCAGTCAGCCGGGGACAGGGGGCGTAAGTGGCTACACCTTC. V gene TRBV28 combines with J gene TRBJ1-2, with 12 bases identical to TRBD1. This CDR3 has 16 amino acids. CDR1 MDHEN and CDR2 SYDVKM come from the germline V gene. Trimming at V came to 5 bases and at J to 7 bases, leaving 11 bases not matched to a gene.

This rearrangement joins TRBV5-1 to TRBJ1-2; 9 bases agree with TRBD1. This CDR3 spans 14 amino acids. Germline CDR1 reads SGHRS; CDR2 reads YFSETQ. Germline trimming cut 4 bases from V and 8 bases from J; bases unmatched to any gene: 9. The CDR3 loop is CASSPSGTGSGYTF. The CDR3 nucleotides are TGCGCCAGCAGCCCGTCTGGGACAGGGAGCGGCTACACCTTC.

There are a few counts of this clone. J is TRBJ2-1 and V is TRBV7-9; D is unresolved. The V end was cut by 5 bases, the J end by 2 bases, with 10 bases between. The length of the CDR3 is 14 residues. CDR1 and CDR2 from the germline V gene are SEHNR and FQNEAQ (reference sequence). The CDR3 reads CASSPITAYNEQFF. CDR3 bases: TGTGCCAGCAGCCCAATTACAGCCTACAATGAGCAGTTCTTC.

The chain is built from TRBV27 and TRBJ2-3, with D perhaps TRBD1 (6 bases). Germline assignment: CDR1 MNHEY and CDR2 SMNVEV (reference sequence). The CDR3 is 17 residues long. Trimming took off 6 bases at V and 2 bases at J, with 21 bases between the two ends. The CDR3: CASSHLQGPEFTDTQYF. The CDR3 nucleotides read TGTGCCAGCAGCCATCTACAGGGCCCAGAATTCACAGATACGCAGTATTTT.

The V and J genes are TRBV29-1 and TRBJ1-2, with D unclear. V lost 1 base and J 7 bases, leaving 4 bases between the germline ends. Germline V CDR1 and CDR2: SQVTM, ANQGSEA. This CDR3 region has 10 residues. The CDR3 DNA is TGCAGCGTTGAAGCTCTTGGCTACACCTTC. Its translation is CSVEALGYTF.

The gene calls are TRBV28 and TRBJ1-2, with 7 bases identical to TRBD1. V lost 3 bases and J lost 5; bases outside the gene matches: 6. Germline CDR1 is MDHEN and CDR2 is SYDVKM. The CDR3 length is 14 residues. The CDR3 sequence is CASSFGQEAYGYTF. The CDR3, as DNA: TGTGCCAGCAGTTTTGGACAGGAGGCATATGGCTACACCTTC.